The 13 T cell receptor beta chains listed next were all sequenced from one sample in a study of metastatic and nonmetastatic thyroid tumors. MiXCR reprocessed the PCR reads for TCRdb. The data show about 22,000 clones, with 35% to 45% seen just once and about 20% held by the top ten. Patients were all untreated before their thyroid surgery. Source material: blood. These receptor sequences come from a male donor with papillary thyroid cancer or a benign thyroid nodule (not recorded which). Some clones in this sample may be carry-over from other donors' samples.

The chain's CDR3 is CASSSYRSTPPGNTEAFF. CDR3 nucleotides: TGTGCCAGCAGTTCCTACAGGAGTACCCCCCCGGGAAACACTGAAGCTTTCTTT. The V and J genes are TRBV6-5 and TRBJ1-1; D is possibly TRBD1 (5 bases). The CDR3 is made up of 18 amino acids. Per germline, CDR1 MNHEY and CDR2 SVGAGI. V gave up 4 bases and J gave up 2 bases, with 23 bases separating them.

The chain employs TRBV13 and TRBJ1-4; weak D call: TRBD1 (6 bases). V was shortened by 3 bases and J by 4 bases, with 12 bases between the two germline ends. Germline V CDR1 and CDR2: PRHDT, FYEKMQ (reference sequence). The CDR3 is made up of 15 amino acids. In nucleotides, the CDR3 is TGTGCCAGCAGCTTTAGGACAGAAGATAATGAAAAACTGTTTTTT. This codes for CASSFRTEDNEKLFF.

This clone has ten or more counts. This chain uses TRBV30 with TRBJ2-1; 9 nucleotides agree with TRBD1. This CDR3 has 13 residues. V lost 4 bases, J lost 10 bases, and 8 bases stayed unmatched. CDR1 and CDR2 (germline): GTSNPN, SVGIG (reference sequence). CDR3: CAWTRDRANEQFF. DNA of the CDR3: TGTGCCTGGACCAGGGACAGGGCAAACGAGCAGTTCTTC.

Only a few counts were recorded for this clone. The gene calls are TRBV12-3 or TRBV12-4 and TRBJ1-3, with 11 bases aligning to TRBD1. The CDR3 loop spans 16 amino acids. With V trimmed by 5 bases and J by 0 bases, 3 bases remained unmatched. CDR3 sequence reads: CASSLGTGGSGNTIYF. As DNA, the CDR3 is TGTGCCAGCAGTCTCGGGACAGGGGGCTCTGGAAACACCATATATTTT.

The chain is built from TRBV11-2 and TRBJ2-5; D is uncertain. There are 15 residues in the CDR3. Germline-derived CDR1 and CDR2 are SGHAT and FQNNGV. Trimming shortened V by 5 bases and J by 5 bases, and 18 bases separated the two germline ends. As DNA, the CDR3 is TGTGCCAGCAGCCCCCTTCTACGTCCTGGGGAGACCCAGTACTTC. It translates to CASSPLLRPGETQYF.

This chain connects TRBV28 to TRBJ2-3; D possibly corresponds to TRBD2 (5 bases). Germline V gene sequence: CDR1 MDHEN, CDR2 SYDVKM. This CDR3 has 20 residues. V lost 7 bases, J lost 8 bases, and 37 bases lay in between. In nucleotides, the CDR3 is TGTGCCAGCACCGCGTTCCTCAACACCTACGGAGGCCCTCCGACCGGTACGCAGTATTTT. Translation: CASTAFLNTYGGPPTGTQYF.

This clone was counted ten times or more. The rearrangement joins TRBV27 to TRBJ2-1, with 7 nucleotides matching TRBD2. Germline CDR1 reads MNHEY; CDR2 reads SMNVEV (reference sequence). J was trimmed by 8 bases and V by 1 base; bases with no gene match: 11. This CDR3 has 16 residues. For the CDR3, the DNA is TGTGCCAGCAGTTTATTAACTAGCGCCCAGAACCATGAGCAGTTCTTC. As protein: CASSLLTSAQNHEQFF.

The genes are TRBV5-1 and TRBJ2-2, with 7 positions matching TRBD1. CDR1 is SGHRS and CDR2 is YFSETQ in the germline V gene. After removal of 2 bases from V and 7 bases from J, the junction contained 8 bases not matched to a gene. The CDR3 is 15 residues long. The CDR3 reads CASSLGRGMDGELFF. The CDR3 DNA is TGCGCCAGCAGCTTAGGCAGGGGGATGGACGGGGAGCTGTTTTTT.

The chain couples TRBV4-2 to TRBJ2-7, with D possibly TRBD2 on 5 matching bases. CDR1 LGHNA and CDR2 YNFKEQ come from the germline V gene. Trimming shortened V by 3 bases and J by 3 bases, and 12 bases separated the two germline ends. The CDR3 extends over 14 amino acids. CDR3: CASSQEETSYEQYF. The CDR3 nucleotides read TGTGCCAGCAGCCAGGAGGAAACTAGCTACGAGCAGTACTTC.

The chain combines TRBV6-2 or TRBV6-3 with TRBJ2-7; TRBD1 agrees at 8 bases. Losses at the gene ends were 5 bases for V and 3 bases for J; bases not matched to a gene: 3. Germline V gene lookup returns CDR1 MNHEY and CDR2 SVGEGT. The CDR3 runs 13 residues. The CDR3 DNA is TGTGCCAGCAGTGACAGGGGATTCTACGAGCAGTACTTC. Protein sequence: CASSDRGFYEQYF.

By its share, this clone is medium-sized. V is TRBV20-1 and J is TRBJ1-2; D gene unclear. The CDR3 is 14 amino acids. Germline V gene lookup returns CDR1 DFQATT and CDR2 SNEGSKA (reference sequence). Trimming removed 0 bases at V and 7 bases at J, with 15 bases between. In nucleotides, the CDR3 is TGCAGTGCTAGAGATCTCATAGGACTGGGTGGCTACACCTTC. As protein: CSARDLIGLGGYTF.

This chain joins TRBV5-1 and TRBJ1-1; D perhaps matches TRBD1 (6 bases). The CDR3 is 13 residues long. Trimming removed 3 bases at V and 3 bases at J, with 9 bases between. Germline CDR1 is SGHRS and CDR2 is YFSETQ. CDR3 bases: TGCGCCAGCAGCTCTGAGGGGGACACTGAAGCTTTCTTT. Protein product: CASSSEGDTEAFF.

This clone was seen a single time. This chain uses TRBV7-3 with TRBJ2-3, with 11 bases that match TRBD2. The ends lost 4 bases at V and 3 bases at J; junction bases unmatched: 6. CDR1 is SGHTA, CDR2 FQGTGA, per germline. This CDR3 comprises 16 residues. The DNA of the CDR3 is TGTGCCAGCAGCTCTATGACTAGCGGGGTTACAGATACGCAGTATTTT. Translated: CASSSMTSGVTDTQYF.